The source of this T cell receptor (beta chain) is a study of cytomegalovirus exposure and HLA in healthy donors. Study details: There were roughly 110 million unique TCR beta sequences, drawn from around 180 million T cells, in an earlier analysis. Study-wide points: Later findings reportedly placed an Asian-associated ancestry cluster below the roughly 660-donor mean for N-insertions.

The CDR3 totals 17 residues. A word on this clone: Its antigen remains unidentified.

A multiplex PCR was run with 60 Vbeta primers and 13 Jbeta primers. The data were produced by immunoSEQ multiplex PCR, yet TCRdb's version contains in-frame clones alone and is incomplete. This sample yields over 150,000 clones, of which 60% to 85% are seen a single time; around 3.5% belongs to the top ten. The V and J genes are TRBV21-1 and TRBJ2-7; the table's D call TRBD1 went unverified against the DNA. TRBV21-1 has pseudogene status. The sample was PBMCs. The sequence was collected from a man aged 25 to 40 in good health and CMV-seropositive. The CDR3 DNA follows: TGTGCCAGCAGCAAATACGGTGCCAGGCCGTCGACCTACGAGCAGTACTTC. Its protein is CASSKYGARPSTYEQYF.